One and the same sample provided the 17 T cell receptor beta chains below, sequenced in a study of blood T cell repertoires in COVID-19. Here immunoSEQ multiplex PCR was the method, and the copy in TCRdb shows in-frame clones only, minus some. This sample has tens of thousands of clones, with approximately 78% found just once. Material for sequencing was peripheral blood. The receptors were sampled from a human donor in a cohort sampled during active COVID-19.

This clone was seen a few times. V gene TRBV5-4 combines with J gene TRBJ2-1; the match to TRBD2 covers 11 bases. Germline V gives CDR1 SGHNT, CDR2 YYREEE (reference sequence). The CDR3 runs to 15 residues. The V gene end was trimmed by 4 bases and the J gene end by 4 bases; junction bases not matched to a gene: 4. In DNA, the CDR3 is TGTGCCAGCAGCCCTGGGACTAGCGGATACAATGAGCAGTTCTTC. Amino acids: CASSPGTSGYNEQFF. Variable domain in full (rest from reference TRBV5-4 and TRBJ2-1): ETGVTQSPTHLIKTRGQQVTLRCSSQSGHNTVSWYQQALGQGPQFIFQYYREEENGRGNFPPRFSGLQFPNYSSELNVNALELDDSALYLCASSPGTSGYNEQFFGPGTRLTVL.

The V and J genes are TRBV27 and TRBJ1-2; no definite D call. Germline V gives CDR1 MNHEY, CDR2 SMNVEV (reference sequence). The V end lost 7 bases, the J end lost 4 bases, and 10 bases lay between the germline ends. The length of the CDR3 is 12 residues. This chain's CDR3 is CASKTGSYGYTF. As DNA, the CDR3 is TGTGCCAGCAAGACGGGGAGCTATGGCTACACCTTC.

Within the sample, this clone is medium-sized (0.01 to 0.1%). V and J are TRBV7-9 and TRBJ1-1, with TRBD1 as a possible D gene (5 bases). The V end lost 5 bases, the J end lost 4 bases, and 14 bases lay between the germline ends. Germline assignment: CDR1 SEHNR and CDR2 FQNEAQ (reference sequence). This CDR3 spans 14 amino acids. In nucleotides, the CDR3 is TGTGCCAGCAGCACCTACGAGACAGTCACTGAAGCTTTCTTT. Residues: CASSTYETVTEAFF. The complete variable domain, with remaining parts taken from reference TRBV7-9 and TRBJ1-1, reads DTGVSQNPRHKITKRGQNVTFRCDPISEHNRLYWYRQTLGQGPEFLTYFQNEAQLEKSRLLSDRFSAERPKGSFSTLEIQRTEQGDSAMYLCASSTYETVTEAFFGQGTRLTVV.

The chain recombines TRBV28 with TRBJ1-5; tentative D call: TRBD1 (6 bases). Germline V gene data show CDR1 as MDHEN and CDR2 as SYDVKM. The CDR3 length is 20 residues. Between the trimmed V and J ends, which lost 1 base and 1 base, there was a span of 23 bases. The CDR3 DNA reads TGTGCCAGCAGTTTATTTGCAGGGGCACAATTGGGAGTAAGCAATCAGCCCCAGCATTTT. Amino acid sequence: CASSLFAGAQLGVSNQPQHF.

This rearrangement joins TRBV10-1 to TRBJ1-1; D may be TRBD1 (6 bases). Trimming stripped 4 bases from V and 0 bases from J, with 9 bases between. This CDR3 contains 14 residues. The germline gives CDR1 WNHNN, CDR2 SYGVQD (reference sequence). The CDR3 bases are TGCGCCAGCAGTGCGACAGGATTGAACACTGAAGCTTTCTTT. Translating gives CASSATGLNTEAFF.

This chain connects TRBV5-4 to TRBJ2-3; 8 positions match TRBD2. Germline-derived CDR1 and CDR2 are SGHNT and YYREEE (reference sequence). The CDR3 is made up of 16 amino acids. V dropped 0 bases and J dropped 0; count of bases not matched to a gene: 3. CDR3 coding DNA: TGTGCCAGCAGCTTGGATCCGGGAGGGAGCACAGATACGCAGTATTTT. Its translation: CASSLDPGGSTDTQYF.

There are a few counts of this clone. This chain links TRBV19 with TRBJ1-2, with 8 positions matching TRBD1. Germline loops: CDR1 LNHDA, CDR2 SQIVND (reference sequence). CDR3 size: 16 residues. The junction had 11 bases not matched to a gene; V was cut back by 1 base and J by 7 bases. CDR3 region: CASSIGAGTGGTGYTF. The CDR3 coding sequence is TGTGCCAGTAGTATAGGTGCAGGGACAGGAGGCACTGGCTACACCTTC.

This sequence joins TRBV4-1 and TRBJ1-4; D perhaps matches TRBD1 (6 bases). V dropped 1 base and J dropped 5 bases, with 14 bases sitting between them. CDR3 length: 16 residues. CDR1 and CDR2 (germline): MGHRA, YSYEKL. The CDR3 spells CASSQGQTGFNEKLFF. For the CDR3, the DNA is TGCGCCAGCAGCCAAGGACAAACAGGGTTCAATGAAAAACTGTTTTTT.

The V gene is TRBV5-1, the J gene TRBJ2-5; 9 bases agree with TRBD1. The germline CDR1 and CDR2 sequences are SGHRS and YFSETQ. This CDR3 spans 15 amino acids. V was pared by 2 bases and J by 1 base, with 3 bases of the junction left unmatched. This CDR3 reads CASSFGTGFQETQYF. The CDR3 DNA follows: TGCGCCAGCAGCTTTGGGACAGGGTTCCAAGAGACCCAGTACTTC.

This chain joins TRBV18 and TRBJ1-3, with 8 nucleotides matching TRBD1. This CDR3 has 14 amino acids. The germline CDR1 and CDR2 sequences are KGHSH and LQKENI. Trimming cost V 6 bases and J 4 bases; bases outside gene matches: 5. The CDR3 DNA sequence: TGTGCCAGCTCGCCGGACAGGGTGGGAAACACCATATATTTT. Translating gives CASSPDRVGNTIYF.

The CDR3 sequence is CASSLGFSGRETQYF. The CDR3 DNA reads TGTGCCAGCAGCTTAGGTTTCAGCGGGAGGGAGACCCAGTACTTC. The rearrangement joins TRBV7-6 to TRBJ2-5; 9 bases map to TRBD2. Germline CDR1 reads SGHVS; CDR2 reads FNYEAQ. The V gene end was trimmed by 1 base and the J gene end by 5 bases; junction bases not matched to a gene: 5. This CDR3 spans 15 amino acids.

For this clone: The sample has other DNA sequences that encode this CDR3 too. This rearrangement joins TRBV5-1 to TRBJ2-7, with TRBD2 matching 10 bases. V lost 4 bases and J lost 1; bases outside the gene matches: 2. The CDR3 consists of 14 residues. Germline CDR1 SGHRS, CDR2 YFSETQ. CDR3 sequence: CASSPGLASYEQYF. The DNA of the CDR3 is TGCGCCAGCAGCCCGGGACTAGCGTCCTACGAGCAGTACTTC.

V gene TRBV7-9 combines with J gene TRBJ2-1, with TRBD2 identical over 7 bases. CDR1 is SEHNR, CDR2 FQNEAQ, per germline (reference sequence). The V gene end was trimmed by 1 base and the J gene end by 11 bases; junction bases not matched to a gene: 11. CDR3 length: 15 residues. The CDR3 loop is CASSLGGREVNQQFF. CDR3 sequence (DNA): TGTGCCAGCAGCTTAGGTGGGAGGGAGGTTAATCAGCAGTTCTTC.

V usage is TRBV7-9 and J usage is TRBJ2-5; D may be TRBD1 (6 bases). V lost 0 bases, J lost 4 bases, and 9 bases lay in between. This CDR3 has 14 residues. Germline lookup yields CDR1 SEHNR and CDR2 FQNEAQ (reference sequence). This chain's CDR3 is CASSLAMGAETQYF. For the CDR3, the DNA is TGTGCCAGCAGCTTAGCAATGGGGGCAGAGACCCAGTACTTC.

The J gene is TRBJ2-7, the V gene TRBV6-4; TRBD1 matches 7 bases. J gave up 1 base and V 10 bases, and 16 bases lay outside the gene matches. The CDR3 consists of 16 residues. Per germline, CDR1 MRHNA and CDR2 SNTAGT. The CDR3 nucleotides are TGTGCCAACAATTTCCCAAGGGGGCCTCCTTCCTACGAGCAGTACTTC. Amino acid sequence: CANNFPRGPPSYEQYF.

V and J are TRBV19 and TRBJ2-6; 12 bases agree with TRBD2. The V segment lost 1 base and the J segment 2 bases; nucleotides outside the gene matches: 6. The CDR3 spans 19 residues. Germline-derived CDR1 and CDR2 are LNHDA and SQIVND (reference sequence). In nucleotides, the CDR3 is TGTGCCAGTAGTATAGCCACTAGCGGGAGGTTGCCTGGGGCCAACGTCCTGACTTTC. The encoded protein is CASSIATSGRLPGANVLTF.

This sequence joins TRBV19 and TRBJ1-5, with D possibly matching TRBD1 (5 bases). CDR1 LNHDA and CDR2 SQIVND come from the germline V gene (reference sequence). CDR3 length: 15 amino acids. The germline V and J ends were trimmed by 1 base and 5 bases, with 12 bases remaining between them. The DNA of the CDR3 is TGTGCCAGTAGTATAGGTATGGGGGGGGATCAGCCCCAGCATTTT. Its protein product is CASSIGMGGDQPQHF.